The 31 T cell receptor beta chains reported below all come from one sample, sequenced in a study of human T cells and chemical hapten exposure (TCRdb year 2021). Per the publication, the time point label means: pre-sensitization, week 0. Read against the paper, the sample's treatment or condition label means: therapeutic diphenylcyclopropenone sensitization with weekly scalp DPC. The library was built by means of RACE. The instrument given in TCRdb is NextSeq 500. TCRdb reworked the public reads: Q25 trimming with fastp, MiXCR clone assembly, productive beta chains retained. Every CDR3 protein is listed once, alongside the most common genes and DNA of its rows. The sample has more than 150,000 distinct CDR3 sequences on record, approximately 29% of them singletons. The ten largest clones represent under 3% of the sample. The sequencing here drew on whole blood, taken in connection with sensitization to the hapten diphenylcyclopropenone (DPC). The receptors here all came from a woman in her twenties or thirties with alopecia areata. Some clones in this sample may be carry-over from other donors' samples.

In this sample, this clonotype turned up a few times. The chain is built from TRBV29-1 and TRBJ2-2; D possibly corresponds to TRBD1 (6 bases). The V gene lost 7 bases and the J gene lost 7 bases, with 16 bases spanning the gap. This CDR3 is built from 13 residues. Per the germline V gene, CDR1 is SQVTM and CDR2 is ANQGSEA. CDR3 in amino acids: CSASGTSNGELFF. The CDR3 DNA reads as TGCAGCGCCTCCGGGACATCCAACGGGGAGCTGTTTTTT.

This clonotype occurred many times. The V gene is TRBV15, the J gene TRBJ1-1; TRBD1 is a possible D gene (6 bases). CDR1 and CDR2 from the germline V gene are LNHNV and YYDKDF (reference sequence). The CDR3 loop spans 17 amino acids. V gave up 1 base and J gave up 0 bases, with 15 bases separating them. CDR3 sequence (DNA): TGTGCCACCAGCAGAGTCAGGAGTCGGGGGCTGAACACTGAAGCTTTCTTT. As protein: CATSRVRSRGLNTEAFF.

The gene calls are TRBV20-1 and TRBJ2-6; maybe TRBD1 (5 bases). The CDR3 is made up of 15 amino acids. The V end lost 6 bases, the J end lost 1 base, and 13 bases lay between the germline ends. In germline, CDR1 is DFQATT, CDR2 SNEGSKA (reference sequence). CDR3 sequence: CSAPTVKSGANVLTF. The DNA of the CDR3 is TGCAGTGCACCGACAGTCAAATCTGGGGCCAACGTCCTGACTTTC.

The DNA of the CDR3 is TGTGCCAGCAGCCGCGGGGCTAACTACGAGCAGTACTTC. Its protein is CASSRGANYEQYF. The chain combines TRBV2 with TRBJ2-7; weak D call: TRBD2 (6 bases). V lost 6 bases, J lost 3 bases, and 12 bases lay in between. The CDR3 has 13 residues. Germline V gene data show CDR1 as SNHLY and CDR2 as FYNNEI.

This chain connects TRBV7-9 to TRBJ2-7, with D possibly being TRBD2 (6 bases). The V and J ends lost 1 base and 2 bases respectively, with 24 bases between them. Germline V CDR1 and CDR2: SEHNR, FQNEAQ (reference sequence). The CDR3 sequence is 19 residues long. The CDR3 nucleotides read TGTGCCAGCAGCTTAGGGAGAGGAGGGGCCAGGAGGATCCCCTACGAGCAGTACTTC. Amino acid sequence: CASSLGRGGARRIPYEQYF.

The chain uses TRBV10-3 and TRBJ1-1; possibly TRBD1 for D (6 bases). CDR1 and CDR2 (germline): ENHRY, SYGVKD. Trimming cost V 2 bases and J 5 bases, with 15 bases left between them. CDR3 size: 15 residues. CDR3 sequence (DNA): TGTGCCATCAGTGAGGATCACAGGGTAGAGACTGAAGCTTTCTTT. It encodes CAISEDHRVETEAFF.

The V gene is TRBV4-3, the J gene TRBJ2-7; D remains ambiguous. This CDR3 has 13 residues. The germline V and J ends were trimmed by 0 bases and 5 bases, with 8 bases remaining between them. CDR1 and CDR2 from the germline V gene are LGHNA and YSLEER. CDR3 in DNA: TGCGCCAGCAGCCAAGATAACCGGAACGAGCAGTACTTC. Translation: CASSQDNRNEQYF.

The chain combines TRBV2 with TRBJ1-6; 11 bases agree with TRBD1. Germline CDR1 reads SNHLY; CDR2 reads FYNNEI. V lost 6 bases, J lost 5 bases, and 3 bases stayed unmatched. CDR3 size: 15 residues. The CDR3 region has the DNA TGTGCCAGCAGGCCGGGACAGGGGGATAATTCACCCCTCCACTTT. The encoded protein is CASRPGQGDNSPLHF.

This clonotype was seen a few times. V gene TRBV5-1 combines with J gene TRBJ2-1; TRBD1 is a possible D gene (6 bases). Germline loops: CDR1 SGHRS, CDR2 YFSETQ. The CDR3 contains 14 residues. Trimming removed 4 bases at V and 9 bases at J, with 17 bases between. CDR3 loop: CASSIIGGQAEQFF. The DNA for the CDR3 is TGCGCCAGCAGCATAATAGGGGGTCAAGCTGAGCAGTTCTTC.

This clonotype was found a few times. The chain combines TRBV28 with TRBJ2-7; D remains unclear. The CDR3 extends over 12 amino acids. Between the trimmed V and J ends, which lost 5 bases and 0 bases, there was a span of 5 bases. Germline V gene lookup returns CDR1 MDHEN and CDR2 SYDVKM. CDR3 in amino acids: CASSQISYEQYF. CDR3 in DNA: TGTGCCAGCAGTCAGATCTCCTACGAGCAGTACTTC.

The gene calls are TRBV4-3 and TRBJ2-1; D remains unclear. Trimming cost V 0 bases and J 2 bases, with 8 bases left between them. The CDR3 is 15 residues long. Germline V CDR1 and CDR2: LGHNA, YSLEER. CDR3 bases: TGCGCCAGCAGCCAAGACCAAGGACCCTACAATGAGCAGTTCTTC. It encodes CASSQDQGPYNEQFF.

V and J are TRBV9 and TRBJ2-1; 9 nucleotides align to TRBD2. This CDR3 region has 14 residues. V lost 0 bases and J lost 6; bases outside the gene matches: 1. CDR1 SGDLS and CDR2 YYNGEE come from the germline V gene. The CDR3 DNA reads TGTGCCAGCAGCGTAGGCGGGAGGGTCAATGAGCAGTTCTTC. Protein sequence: CASSVGGRVNEQFF.

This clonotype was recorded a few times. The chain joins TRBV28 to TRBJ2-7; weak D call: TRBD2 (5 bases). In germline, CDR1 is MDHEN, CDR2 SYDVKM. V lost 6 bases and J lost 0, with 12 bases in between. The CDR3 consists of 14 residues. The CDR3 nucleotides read TGTGCCAGCAGATGGACTGGGAGCTCCTACGAGCAGTACTTC. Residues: CASRWTGSSYEQYF.

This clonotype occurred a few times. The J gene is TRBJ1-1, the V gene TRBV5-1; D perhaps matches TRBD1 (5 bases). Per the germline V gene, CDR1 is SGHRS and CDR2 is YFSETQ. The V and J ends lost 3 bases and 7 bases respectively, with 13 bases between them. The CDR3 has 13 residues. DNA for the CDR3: TGCGCCAGCAGCTCCAGGGAAAGGGGTGAAGCTTTCTTT. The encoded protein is CASSSRERGEAFF.

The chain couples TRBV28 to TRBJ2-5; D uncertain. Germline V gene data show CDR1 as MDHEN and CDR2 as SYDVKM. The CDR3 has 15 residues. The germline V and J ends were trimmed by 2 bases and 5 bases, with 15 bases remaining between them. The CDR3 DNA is TGTGCCAGCAGTTTACTGGTTCAGCCCTGGGAGACCCAGTACTTC. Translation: CASSLLVQPWETQYF.

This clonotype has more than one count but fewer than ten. The CDR3 is CASSPPGQWDHEQYF. DNA of the CDR3: TGTGCCAGCAGCCCCCCGGGCCAGTGGGACCACGAGCAGTACTTC. The chain is built from TRBV28 and TRBJ2-7; the D call may be TRBD1 or TRBD2 (5 bases each). CDR3 size: 15 residues. The germline V and J ends were trimmed by 6 bases and 5 bases, with 20 bases remaining between them. Germline loops: CDR1 MDHEN, CDR2 SYDVKM. Full variable domain (missing parts from reference TRBV28 and TRBJ2-7): DVKVTQSSRYLVKRTGEKVFLECVQDMDHENMFWYRQDPGLGLRLIYFSYDVKMKEKGDIPEGYSVSREKKERFSLILESASTNQTSMYLCASSPPGQWDHEQYFGPGTRLTVT.

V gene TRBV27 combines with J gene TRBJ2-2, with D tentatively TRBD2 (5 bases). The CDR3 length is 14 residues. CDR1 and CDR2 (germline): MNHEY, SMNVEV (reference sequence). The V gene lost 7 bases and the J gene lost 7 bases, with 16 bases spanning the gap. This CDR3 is CASKRQLDVGELFF. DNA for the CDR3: TGTGCCAGCAAAAGGCAACTAGACGTCGGGGAGCTGTTTTTT.

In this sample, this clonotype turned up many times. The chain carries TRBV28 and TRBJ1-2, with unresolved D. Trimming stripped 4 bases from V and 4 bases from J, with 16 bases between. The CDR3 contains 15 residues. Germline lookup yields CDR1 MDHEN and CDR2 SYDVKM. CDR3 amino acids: CASSSPSRGFYGYTF. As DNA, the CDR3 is TGTGCCAGCAGTTCCCCCTCCCGAGGATTCTATGGCTACACCTTC.

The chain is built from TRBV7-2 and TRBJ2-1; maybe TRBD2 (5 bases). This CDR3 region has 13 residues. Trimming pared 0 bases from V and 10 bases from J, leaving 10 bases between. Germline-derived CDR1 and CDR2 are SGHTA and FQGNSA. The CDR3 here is CASSLARAREQFF. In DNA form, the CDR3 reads TGTGCCAGCAGCTTAGCGAGGGCGAGGGAGCAGTTCTTC. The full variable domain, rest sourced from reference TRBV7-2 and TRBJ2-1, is GAGVSQSPSNKVTEKGKDVELRCDPISGHTALYWYRQSLGQGLEFLIYFQGNSAPDKSGLPSDRFSAERTGGSVSTLTIQRTQQEDSAVYLCASSLARAREQFFGPGTRLTVL.

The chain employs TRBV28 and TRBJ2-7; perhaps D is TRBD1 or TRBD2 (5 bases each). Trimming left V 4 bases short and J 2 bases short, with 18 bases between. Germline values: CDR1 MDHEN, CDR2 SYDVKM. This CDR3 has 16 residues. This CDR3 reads CASSSPPGTSTYEQYF. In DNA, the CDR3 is TGTGCCAGCAGTTCCCCCCCCGGGACGTCTACCTACGAGCAGTACTTC.

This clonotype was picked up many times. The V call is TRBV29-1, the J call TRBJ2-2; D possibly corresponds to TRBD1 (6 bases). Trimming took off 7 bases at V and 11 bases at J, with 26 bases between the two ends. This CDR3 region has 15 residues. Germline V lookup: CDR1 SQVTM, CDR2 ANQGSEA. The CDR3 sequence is CSARGSDSLMNELFF. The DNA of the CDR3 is TGCAGCGCTAGGGGTTCGGACAGCCTTATGAATGAGCTGTTTTTT.

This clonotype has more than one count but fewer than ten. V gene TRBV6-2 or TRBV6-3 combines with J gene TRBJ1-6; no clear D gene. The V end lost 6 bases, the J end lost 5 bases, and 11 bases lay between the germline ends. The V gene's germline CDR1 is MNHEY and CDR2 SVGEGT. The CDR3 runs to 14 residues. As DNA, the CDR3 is TGTGCCAGCAGGAAGGCAGCAAATAATTCACCCCTCCACTTT. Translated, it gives CASRKAANNSPLHF.

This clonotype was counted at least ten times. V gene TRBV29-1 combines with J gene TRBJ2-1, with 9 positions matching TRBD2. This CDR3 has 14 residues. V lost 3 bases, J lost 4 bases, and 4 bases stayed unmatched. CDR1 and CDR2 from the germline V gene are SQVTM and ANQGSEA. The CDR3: CSVDPSGMYNEQFF. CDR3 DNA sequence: TGCAGCGTTGATCCTAGCGGGATGTACAATGAGCAGTTCTTC.

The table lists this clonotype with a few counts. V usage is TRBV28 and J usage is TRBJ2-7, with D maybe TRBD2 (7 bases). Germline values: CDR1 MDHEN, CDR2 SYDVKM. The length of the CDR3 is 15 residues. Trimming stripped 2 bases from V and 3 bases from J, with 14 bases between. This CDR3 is CASSLAGAIHYEQYF. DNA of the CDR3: TGTGCCAGCAGTTTAGCGGGGGCGATTCACTACGAGCAGTACTTC.

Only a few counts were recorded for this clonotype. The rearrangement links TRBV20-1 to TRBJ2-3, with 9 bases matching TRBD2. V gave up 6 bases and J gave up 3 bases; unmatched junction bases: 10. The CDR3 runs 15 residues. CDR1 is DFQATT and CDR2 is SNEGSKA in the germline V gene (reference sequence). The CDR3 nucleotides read TGCAGTGCCGGGTCCAGCGGGAGGTTAACAGATACGCAGTATTTT. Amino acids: CSAGSSGRLTDTQYF.

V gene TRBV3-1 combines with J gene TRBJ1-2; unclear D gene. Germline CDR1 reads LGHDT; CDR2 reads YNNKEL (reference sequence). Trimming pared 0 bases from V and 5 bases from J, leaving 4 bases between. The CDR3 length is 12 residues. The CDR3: CASSQDRYGYTF. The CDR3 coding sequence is TGTGCCAGCAGCCAAGATCGTTATGGCTACACCTTC.

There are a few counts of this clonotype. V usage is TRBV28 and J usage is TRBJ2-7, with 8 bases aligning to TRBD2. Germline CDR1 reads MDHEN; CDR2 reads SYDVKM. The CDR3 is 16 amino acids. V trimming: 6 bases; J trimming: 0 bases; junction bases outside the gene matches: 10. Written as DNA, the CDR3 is TGTGCCAGCAGGGGGGGGGCTAGCGGGTTCTCCTACGAGCAGTACTTC. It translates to CASRGGASGFSYEQYF.

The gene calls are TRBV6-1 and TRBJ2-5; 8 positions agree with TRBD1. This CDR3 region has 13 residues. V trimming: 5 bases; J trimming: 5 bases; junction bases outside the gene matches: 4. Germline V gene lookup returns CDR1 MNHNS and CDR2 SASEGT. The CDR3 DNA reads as TGTGCCAGCAGTTCCGGACAGGGTGAGACCCAGTACTTC. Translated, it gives CASSSGQGETQYF.

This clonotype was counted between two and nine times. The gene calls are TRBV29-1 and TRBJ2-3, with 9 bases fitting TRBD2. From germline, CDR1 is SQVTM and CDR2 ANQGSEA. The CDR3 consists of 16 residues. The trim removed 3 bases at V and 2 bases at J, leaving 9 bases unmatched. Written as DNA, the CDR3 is TGCAGCGTTGAGCGGCTAGCGGGGCCAATCACAGATACGCAGTATTTT. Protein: CSVERLAGPITDTQYF.

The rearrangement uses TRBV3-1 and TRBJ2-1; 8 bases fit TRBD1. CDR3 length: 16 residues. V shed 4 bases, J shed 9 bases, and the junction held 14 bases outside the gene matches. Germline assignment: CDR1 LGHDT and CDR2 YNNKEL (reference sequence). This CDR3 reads CASSPQPPWTGTEQFF. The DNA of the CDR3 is TGTGCCAGCAGCCCGCAGCCCCCCTGGACAGGGACTGAGCAGTTCTTC.

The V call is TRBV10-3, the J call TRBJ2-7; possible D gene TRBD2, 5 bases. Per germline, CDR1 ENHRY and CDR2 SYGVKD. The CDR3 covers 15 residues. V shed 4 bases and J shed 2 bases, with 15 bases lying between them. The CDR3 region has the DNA TGTGCCATCAGTGCGGGTCAGAGGGCGACCTACGAGCAGTACTTC. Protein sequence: CAISAGQRATYEQYF.